This TCR beta chain was identified during a study of cytomegalovirus exposure and HLA in healthy donors. Study-wide results and caveats: Highest at DRB1 and lowest at HLA-C, TCR association rates differed among HLA loci in a later analysis. The study put 160 or so TCR beta chains on its list as cytomegalovirus-associated.

The PCR ran on 60 Vbeta and 13 Jbeta primers. The method was immunoSEQ multiplex PCR; TCRdb's version includes in-frame clones alone and lacks a portion of them. This table has 140,000 to 150,000 clones, approximately 78% appearing once. The CDR3 runs 13 residues. Germline loops: CDR1 ENHRY, CDR2 SYGVKD. Deletions cut 6 bases from V and 0 bases from J, with 5 bases between. As concerns this clone: Its cognate antigen is unknown.

This TCR was recovered from a woman between 18 and 30 years old in good health and CMV-seropositive. The rearrangement uses TRBV10-3 and TRBJ1-4; no firm D call. Sequenced material: PBMCs. The CDR3 coding sequence is TGTGCCATCAGGGGAGCAACTAATGAAAAACTGTTTTTT. Translating it yields CAIRGATNEKLFF.